This entry concerns a single TCR beta chain. The antigen is unknown. This entry comes from a study of Ad26.COV2.S vaccination and SARS-CoV-2 variants. Turning to the study itself: In the study, Ad26.COV2.S was injected intramuscularly once, or twice 56 days apart. General study points: Vaccine recipients posted higher spike-specific TCR breadth than their placebo counterparts. Recipients of either vaccine or placebo displayed similar breadth of non-spike TCRs. Possible underestimation of total T cell responses by the TCR breadth and depth analyses was noted.

The treatment is: some 20 received Ad26.COV2.S at low or high dose, single or two shots; about 5 received placebo; per-sample allocation not given. Sampling was done on day 63 after the first vaccine or placebo injection. Repertoires were generated with immunoSEQ multiplex PCR, while TCRdb's copy carries only in-frame clones and drops some. The data show some 340,000 clones, 85% seen once. Material: peripheral blood, obtained in a trial of Ad26.COV2.S vaccine versus placebo. The clonotype was recovered from a person between 18 and 60 years old who received the Ad26.COV2.S COVID-19 vaccine or a placebo.

CDR3 in DNA: TGTGCCGGAGGACAGGGAAAAAACATTCAGTACTTC. Protein: CAGGQGKNIQYF. V usage is TRBV2 and J usage is TRBJ2-4; 8 nucleotides align to TRBD1. The V segment lost 11 bases and the J segment 4 bases; nucleotides outside the gene matches: 4. The length of the CDR3 is 12 residues. Germline V lookup: CDR1 SNHLY, CDR2 FYNNEI.